The rows below give T cell receptor beta chains drawn from one sample of a study of blood T cell repertoires in COVID-19. TCRdb's copy holds only in-frame clones and misses some; the assay was immunoSEQ multiplex PCR. The sample contains about 240,000 clones, approximately 85% of which appear only once. Sequenced input: peripheral blood. The receptors were sampled from a woman aged 55-75 years with active or convalescent COVID-19. Both conserved end residues are part of each CDR3. The D gene is left open where the match is weak. Only some rows state a clone size, as once, few, many or a class for expanded clones.

clone_size,d_call,j_call,v_call,cdr3_aa,cdr3_nt
.,TRBD1,TRBJ1-5,TRBV12-5,CASAPGGVRNQPQHF,TGTGCTAGTGCCCCAGGGGGCGTACGCAATCAGCCCCAGCATTTT
.,TRBD1,TRBJ1-6,TRBV6-5,CASSITGGSSPLHF,TGTGCCAGCAGCATAACAGGGGGTTCTTCACCCCTCCACTTT
few,TRBD1,TRBJ1-4,TRBV19,CASNLEWQGARKLFF,TGTGCCAGTAACCTTGAGTGGCAGGGGGCGAGAAAACTGTTTTTT
.,.,TRBJ1-4,TRBV25-1,CASSEIGTGGEKLFF,TGTGCCAGCAGTGAAATTGGCACAGGAGGGGAAAAACTGTTTTTT
.,.,TRBJ1-6,TRBV5-5,CASSLQGGDSPLHF,TGTGCCAGCAGCTTACAGGGTGGTGATTCACCCCTCCACTTT
.,TRBD1,TRBJ2-2,TRBV15,CATSPTGGTGELFF,TGTGCCACCAGCCCGACAGGGGGCACCGGGGAGCTGTTTTTT
.,TRBD2,TRBJ2-1,TRBV4-1,CASSQPQGRGGVNEQFF,TGCGCCAGCAGCCAACCTCAGGGGCGGGGGGGCGTCAATGAGCAGTTCTTC
few,TRBD1,TRBJ1-1,TRBV19,CASRGQGNTEAFF,TGTGCCAGTAGGGGACAGGGGAACACTGAAGCTTTCTTT
.,TRBD1,TRBJ2-1,TRBV30,CAWSPDRGANGQFF,TGTGCCTGGAGTCCGGACAGGGGGGCGAATGGGCAGTTCTTC
.,.,TRBJ2-4,TRBV7-9,CASSPRGRNIQYF,TGTGCCAGCAGCCCTAGGGGGAGAAACATTCAGTACTTC
.,TRBD1,TRBJ2-5,TRBV5-5,CASSPHRRQGDGETQYF,TGTGCCAGCAGCCCTCATCGCCGACAGGGGGATGGGGAGACCCAGTACTTC
.,TRBD2,TRBJ2-3,TRBV18,CASSPTPGLAVTDTQYF,TGTGCCAGCTCACCAACCCCGGGACTAGCGGTTACAGATACGCAGTATTTT
.,.,TRBJ2-7,TRBV12-3/TRBV12-4,CASSLQGYEQYF,TGTGCCAGCAGTCTACAGGGATACGAGCAGTACTTC
once,.,TRBJ1-3,TRBV30,CAWGTPGGTIYF,TGTGCCTGGGGGACCCCCGGGGGCACCATATATTTT
.,.,TRBJ2-1,TRBV7-9,CASSLERVGAHEQFF,TGTGCCAGCAGCTTAGAGAGGGTGGGGGCCCATGAGCAGTTCTTC
.,.,TRBJ1-5,TRBV30,CANRGSQPQHF,TGTGCAAATAGGGGAAGTCAGCCCCAGCATTTT
.,.,TRBJ1-3,TRBV6-1,CASSDGGSRNTIYF,TGTGCCAGCAGTGACGGAGGGTCCCGAAACACCATATATTTT
.,.,TRBJ1-1,TRBV9,CASSVADTHHRAEAFF,TGTGCCAGCAGCGTAGCTGACACACACCATCGAGCTGAAGCTTTCTTT